Listed below are T cell receptor beta chains from one sample, sequenced in a study of blood T cell repertoires in COVID-19. Repertoires were generated with immunoSEQ multiplex PCR, while TCRdb's copy carries only in-frame clones and drops some. The table shows roughly 250,000 clones, with 92% occurring only once. The sequencing sample was made of peripheral blood. Receptors originate from a young man with COVID-19, enrolled during active disease. The CDR3 runs from the conserved cysteine through the conserved F or W. A D gene is named only where the DNA matches it firmly. A clone size is listed for some rows: how often the clone was seen (once, few, many), or a class if it is expanded.

abundance,d_gene,j_gene,v_gene,CDR3nt,CDR3aa
NA,NA,TRBJ2-7,TRBV13,TGTGCCAGCAGCGCCGCCGGTACCTACGAGCAGTACTTC,CASSAAGTYEQYF
NA,NA,TRBJ1-1,TRBV12-3/TRBV12-4,TGTGCCAGCAGGATGCAGACTTACACTGAAGCTTTCTTT,CASRMQTYTEAFF
NA,NA,TRBJ1-2,TRBV6-5,TGTGCCACCGTCACTACTAGATCTAACTATGGCTACACCTTC,CATVTTRSNYGYTF
NA,NA,TRBJ1-4,TRBV3-1/TRBV3-2,TGTGCCAGCAGCCCCCACCCGGGGAGTAATGAAAAACTGTTTTTT,CASSPHPGSNEKLFF
NA,TRBD1,TRBJ1-6,TRBV6-1,TGTGCCAGCACCAACGGGGGACAGGGCATTTTTCCCCTCCACTTT,CASTNGGQGIFPLHF
NA,NA,TRBJ2-3,TRBV19,TGTGCCAGTAGTAGGGCCCCTAGCACAGATACGCAGTATTTT,CASSRAPSTDTQYF
NA,NA,TRBJ1-4,TRBV14,TGTGCCAGCAGCCAACCTAGAAATGAAAAACTGTTTTTT,CASSQPRNEKLFF
NA,TRBD1,TRBJ2-2,TRBV11-3,TGTGCCAGCAGCTTAGAATGGACAGGGGGGGACACCGGGGAGCTGTTTTTT,CASSLEWTGGDTGELFF
NA,NA,TRBJ1-1,TRBV19,TGTGCCACCTCGCAGTCCACTGAAGCTTTCTTT,CATSQSTEAFF
NA,TRBD2,TRBJ2-3,TRBV12-5,TGTGCTAGTGGTTTGCCCAAGGGACTAGTAATCACAGATACGCAGTATTTT,CASGLPKGLVITDTQYF
NA,TRBD1,TRBJ2-7,TRBV4-2,TGTGCCAGCAGCCAAGGGACAGGGGGGGACGAGCAGTACTTC,CASSQGTGGDEQYF
NA,NA,TRBJ1-5,TRBV6-5,TGTGCCAGCAGTCGAACAGGGACAAATCAGCCCCAGCATTTT,CASSRTGTNQPQHF
NA,NA,TRBJ1-2,TRBV19,TGTGCCAGTAGTATAGCTAATAGGGGCCTCTATGGCTACACCTTC,CASSIANRGLYGYTF
NA,TRBD2,TRBJ2-2,TRBV10-3,TGTGCCATCAGTGAGGTTGTGGGACTAGAGGGCACCGGGGAGCTGTTTTTT,CAISEVVGLEGTGELFF
NA,NA,TRBJ2-4,TRBV19,TGTGCCAGTAGTATAGATGGTACAGCTCAAAACATTCAGTACTTC,CASSIDGTAQNIQYF
NA,TRBD2,TRBJ2-4,TRBV6-2/TRBV6-3,TGTGCCAGCAGTTACAGCCGGACTAGCTCAAACATTCAGTACTTC,CASSYSRTSSNIQYF
NA,TRBD1,TRBJ1-2,TRBV4-1,TGCGCCAGCAGCCAAGGCACGAGGGACAGGGGACCTGGCTACACCTTC,CASSQGTRDRGPGYTF
NA,NA,TRBJ1-2,TRBV4-1,TGCGCCAGCAGCCAAGATGGGACATTTGATGGCTACACCTTC,CASSQDGTFDGYTF
NA,NA,TRBJ1-4,TRBV15,TGTGCCACCAGCCTAGGGGCTCGGGAAAAACTGTTTTTT,CATSLGAREKLFF
NA,TRBD2,TRBJ2-5,TRBV11-3,TGTGCCAGCAGCTTACGGCGGGGGGACCTCTTATTCCAAGAGACCCAGTACTTC,CASSLRRGDLLFQETQYF
once,TRBD1,TRBJ1-1,TRBV19,TGTGCCAGTAGTATCGGACAGGGAGATAGAGGTGAAGCTTTCTTT,CASSIGQGDRGEAFF
NA,TRBD1,TRBJ1-2,TRBV19,TGTGCCAGTAGTATAGTCTGGACAGGGGGCGACTATGGCTACACCTTC,CASSIVWTGGDYGYTF